This TCR beta chain was recovered during a study of T cells in Graves' hyperthyroidism and ophthalmopathy. Amplification of TCR beta CDR3 regions was performed using RNA transcripts as template. An initial round of RT-PCR targeting the TCR CDR3 relied on the HTBI primer set. TCRdb reprocessed the multiplex PCR reads with MiXCR, giving one entry per CDR3 protein. The sample shows more than 500,000 distinct CDR3 sequences, 46% of them seen only once. The sample taken for sequencing was peripheral blood or thyroid tissue (not recorded which). This TCR came from an adult woman with Graves' disease, either hyperthyroidism or ophthalmopathy (not recorded which).

CDR3 loop: CSVTTGGGSPLHF. The CDR3 DNA sequence: TGCAGCGTGACGACAGGGGGCGGTTCACCCCTCCACTTT. The chain joins TRBV29-1 to TRBJ1-6; 10 bases agree with TRBD1. CDR3 length: 13 amino acids. V lost 6 bases, J lost 9 bases, and 5 bases stayed unmatched. Germline V lookup: CDR1 SQVTM, CDR2 ANQGSEA. The full variable domain, its missing parts supplied by reference TRBV29-1 and TRBJ1-6, is SAVISQKPSRDICQRGTSLTIQCQVDSQVTMMFWYRQQPGQSLTLIATANQGSEATYESGFVIDKFPISRPNLTFSTLTVSNMSPEDSSIYLCSVTTGGGSPLHFGNGTRLTVT.